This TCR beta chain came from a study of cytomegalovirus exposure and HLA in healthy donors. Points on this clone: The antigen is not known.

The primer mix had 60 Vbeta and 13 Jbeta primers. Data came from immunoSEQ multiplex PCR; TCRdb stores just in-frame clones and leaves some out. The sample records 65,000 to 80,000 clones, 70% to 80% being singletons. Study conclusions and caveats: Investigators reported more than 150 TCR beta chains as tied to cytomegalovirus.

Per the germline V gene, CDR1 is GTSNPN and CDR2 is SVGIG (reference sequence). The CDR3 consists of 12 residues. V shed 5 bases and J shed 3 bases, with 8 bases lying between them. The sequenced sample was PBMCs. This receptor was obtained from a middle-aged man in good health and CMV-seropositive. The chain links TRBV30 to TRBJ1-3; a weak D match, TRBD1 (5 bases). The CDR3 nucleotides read TGTGCCTGGGGGGGAGGTGGAAACACCATATATTTT. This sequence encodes CAWGGGGNTIYF.